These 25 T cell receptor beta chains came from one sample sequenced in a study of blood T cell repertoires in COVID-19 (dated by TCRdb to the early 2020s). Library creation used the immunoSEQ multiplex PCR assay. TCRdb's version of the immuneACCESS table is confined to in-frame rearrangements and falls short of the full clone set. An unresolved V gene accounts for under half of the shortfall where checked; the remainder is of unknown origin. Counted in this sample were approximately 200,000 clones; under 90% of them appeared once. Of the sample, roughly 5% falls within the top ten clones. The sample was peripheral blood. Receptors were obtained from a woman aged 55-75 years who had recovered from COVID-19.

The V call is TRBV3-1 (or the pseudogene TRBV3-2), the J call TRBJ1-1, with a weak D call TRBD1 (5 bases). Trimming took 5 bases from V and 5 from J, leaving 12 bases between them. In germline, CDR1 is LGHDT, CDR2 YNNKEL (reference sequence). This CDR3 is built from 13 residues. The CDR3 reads CASSTNGGTEAFF. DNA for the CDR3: TGTGCCAGCAGCACAAACGGGGGGACTGAAGCTTTCTTT.

Written as DNA, the CDR3 is TGTGCCAGCGGTAGACAGGAAACTGAAGCTTTCTTT. Its protein product is CASGRQETEAFF. J is TRBJ1-1 and V is TRBV6-5; possible D gene TRBD1, 6 bases. With 8 bases removed from V and 5 bases from J, the gap between germline ends came to 12 bases. Per the germline V gene, CDR1 is MNHEY and CDR2 is SVGAGI. The CDR3 has 12 residues.

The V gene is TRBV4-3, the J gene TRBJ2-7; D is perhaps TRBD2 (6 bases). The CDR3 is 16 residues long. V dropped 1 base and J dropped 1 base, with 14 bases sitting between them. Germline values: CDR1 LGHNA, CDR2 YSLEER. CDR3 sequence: CASSQVVRERSYEQYF. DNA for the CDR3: TGCGCCAGCAGCCAAGTGGTACGGGAGAGGTCCTACGAGCAGTACTTC.

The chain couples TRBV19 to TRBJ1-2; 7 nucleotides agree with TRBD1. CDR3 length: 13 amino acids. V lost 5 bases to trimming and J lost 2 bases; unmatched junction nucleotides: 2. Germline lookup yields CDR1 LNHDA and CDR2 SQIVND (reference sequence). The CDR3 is CASSRQGNYGYTF. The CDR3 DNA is TGTGCCAGTAGTCGACAGGGAAACTATGGCTACACCTTC. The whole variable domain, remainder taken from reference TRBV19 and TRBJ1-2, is DGGITQSPKYLFRKEGQNVTLSCEQNLNHDAMYWYRQDPGQGLRLIYYSQIVNDFQKGDIAEGYSVSREKKESFPLTVTSAQKNPTAFYLCASSRQGNYGYTFGSGTRLTVV.

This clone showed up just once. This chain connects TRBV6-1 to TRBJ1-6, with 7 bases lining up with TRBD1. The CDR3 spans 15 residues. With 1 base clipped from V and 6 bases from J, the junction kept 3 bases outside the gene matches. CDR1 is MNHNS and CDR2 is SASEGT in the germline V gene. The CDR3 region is CASSEDRTGNSPLHF. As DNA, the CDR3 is TGTGCCAGCAGTGAAGACCGGACAGGTAATTCACCCCTCCACTTT.

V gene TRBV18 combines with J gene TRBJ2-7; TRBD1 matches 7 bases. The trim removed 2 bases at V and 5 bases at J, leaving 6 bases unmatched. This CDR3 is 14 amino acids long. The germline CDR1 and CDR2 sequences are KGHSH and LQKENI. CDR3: CASSPSTGQNEQYF. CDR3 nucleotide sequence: TGTGCCAGCTCACCATCGACAGGGCAGAACGAGCAGTACTTC.

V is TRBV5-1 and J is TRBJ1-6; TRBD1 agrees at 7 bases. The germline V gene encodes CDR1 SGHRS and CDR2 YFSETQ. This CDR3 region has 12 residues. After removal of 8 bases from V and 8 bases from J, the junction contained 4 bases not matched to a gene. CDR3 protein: CASSTGDSPLHF. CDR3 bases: TGCGCCAGTTCCACAGGGGATTCACCCCTCCACTTT.

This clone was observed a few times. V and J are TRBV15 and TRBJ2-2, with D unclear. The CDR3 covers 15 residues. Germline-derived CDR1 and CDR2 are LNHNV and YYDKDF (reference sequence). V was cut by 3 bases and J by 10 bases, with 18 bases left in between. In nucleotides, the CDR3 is TGTGCCACCAGCAGGGCTGACACCCTGAGTATGGAGCTGTTTTTT. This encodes CATSRADTLSMELFF.

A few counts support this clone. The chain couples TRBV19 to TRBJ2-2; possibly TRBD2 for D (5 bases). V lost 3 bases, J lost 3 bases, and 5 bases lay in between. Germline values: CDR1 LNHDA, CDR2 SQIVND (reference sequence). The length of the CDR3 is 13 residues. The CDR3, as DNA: TGTGCCAGTAGTATGGGAGACACCGGGGAGCTGTTTTTT. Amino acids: CASSMGDTGELFF.

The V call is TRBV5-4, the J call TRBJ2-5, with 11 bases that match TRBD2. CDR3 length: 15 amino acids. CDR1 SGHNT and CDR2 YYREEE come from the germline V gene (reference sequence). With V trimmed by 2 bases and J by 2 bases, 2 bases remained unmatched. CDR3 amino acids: CASSFVAGGQETQYF. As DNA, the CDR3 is TGTGCCAGCAGCTTTGTAGCGGGGGGGCAAGAGACCCAGTACTTC.

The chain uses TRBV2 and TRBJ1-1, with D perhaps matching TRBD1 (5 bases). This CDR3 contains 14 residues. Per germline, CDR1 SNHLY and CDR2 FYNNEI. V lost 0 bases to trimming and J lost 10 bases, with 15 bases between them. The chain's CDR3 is CASSEAEVGLSAFF. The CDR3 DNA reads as TGTGCCAGCAGTGAAGCTGAGGTGGGGCTTTCAGCTTTCTTT.

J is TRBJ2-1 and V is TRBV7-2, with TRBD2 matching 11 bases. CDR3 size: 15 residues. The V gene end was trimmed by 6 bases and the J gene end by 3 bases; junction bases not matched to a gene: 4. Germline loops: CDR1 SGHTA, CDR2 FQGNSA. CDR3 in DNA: TGTGCCAGCAGATCCGGGACTAGCGGCTACAATGAGCAGTTCTTC. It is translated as CASRSGTSGYNEQFF.

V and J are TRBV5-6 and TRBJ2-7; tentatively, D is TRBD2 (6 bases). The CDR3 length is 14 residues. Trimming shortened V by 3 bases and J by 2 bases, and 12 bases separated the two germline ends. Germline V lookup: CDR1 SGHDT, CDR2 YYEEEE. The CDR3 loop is CASSSPEGPYEQYF. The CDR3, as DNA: TGTGCCAGCAGCTCCCCGGAGGGGCCCTACGAGCAGTACTTC.

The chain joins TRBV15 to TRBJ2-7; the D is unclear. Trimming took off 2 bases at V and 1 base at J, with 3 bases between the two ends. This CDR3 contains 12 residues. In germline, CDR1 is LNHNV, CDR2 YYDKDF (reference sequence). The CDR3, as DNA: TGTGCCACCAGCAGATCTTCCTACGAGCAGTACTTC. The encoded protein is CATSRSSYEQYF.

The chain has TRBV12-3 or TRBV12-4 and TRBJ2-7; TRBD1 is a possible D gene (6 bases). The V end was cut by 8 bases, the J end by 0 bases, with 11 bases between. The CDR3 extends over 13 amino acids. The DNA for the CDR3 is TGTGCCAGCCAAACGGACAGCTCCTACGAGCAGTACTTC. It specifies CASQTDSSYEQYF.

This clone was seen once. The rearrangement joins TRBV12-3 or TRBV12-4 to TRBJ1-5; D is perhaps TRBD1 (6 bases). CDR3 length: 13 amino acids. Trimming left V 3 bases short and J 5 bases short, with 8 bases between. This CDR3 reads CASSLAGDQPQHF. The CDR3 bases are TGTGCCAGCAGTTTGGCAGGGGATCAGCCCCAGCATTTT.

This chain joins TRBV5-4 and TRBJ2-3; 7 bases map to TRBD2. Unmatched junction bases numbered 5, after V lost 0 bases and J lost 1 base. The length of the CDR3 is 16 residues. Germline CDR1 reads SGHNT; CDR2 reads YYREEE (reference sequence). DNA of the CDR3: TGTGCCAGCAGCTTGGCCTTGGGGGGGGGCACAGATACGCAGTATTTT. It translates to CASSLALGGGTDTQYF.

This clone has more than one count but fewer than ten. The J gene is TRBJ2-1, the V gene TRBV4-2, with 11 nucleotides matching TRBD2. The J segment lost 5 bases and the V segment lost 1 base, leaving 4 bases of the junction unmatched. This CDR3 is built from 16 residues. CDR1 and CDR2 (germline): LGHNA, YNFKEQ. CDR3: CASSQVATSGDNEQFF. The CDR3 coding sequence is TGTGCCAGCAGCCAAGTTGCGACTAGCGGGGACAATGAGCAGTTCTTC.

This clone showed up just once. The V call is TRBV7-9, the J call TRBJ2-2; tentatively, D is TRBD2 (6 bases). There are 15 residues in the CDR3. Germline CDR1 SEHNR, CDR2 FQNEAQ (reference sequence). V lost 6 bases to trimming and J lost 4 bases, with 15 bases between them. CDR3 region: CASSPPTTSTGELFF. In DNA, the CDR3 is TGTGCCAGCAGTCCCCCGACGACTAGCACCGGGGAGCTGTTTTTT.

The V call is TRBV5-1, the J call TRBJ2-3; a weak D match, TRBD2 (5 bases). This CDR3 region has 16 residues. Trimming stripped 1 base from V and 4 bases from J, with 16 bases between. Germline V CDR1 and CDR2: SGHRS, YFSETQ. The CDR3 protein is CASSLQASGLADTQYF. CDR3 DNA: TGCGCCAGCAGCTTGCAGGCGTCGGGGTTGGCAGATACGCAGTATTTT. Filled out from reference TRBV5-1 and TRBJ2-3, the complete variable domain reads KAGVTQTPRYLIKTRGQQVTLSCSPISGHRSVSWYQQTPGQGLQFLFEYFSETQRNKGNFPGRFSGRQFSNSRSEMNVSTLELGDSALYLCASSLQASGLADTQYFGPGTRLTVL.

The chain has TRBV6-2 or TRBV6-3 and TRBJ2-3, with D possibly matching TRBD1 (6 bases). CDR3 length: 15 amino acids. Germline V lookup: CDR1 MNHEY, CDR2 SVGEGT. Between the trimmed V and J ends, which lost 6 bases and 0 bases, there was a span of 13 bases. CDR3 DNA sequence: TGTGCCAGCAGCGACAGGAAGAGAAGCACAGATACGCAGTATTTT. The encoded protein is CASSDRKRSTDTQYF.

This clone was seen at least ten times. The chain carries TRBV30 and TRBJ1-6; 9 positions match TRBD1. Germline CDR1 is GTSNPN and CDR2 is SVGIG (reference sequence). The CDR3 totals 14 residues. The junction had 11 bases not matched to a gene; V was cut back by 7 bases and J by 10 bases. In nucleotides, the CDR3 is TGTGCCTCAACCCGGGACAGGGTGGCCTCACCCCTCCACTTT. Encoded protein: CASTRDRVASPLHF.

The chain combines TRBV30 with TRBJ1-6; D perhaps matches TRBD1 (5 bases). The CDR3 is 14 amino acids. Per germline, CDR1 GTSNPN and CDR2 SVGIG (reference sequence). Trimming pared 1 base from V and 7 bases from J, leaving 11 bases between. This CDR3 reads CAWSGGGANSPLHF. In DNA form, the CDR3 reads TGTGCCTGGAGTGGGGGGGGAGCGAATTCACCCCTCCACTTT.

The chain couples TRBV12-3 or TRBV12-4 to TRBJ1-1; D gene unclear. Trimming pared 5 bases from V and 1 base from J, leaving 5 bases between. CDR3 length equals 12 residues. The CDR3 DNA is TGTGCCAGCAGTCATCCGAACACTGAAGCTTTCTTT. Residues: CASSHPNTEAFF.

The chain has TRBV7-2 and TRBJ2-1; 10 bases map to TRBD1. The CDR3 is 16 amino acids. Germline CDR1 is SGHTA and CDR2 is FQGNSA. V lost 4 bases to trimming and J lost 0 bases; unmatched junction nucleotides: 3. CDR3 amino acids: CASSSRQGASYNEQFF. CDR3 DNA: TGTGCCAGCAGCTCTAGACAGGGGGCCTCCTACAATGAGCAGTTCTTC.